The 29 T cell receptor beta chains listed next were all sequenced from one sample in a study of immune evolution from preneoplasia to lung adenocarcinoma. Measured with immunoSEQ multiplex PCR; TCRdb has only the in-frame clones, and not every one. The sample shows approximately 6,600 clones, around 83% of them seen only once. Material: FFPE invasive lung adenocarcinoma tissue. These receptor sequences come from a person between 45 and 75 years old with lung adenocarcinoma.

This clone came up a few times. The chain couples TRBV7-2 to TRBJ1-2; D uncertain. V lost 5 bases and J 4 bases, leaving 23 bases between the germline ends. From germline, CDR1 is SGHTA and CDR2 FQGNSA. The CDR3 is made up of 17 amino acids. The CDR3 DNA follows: TGTGCCAGCAGCCAATTCGGCAGGAGGCCCCGGGCCTATGGCTACACCTTC. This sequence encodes CASSQFGRRPRAYGYTF.

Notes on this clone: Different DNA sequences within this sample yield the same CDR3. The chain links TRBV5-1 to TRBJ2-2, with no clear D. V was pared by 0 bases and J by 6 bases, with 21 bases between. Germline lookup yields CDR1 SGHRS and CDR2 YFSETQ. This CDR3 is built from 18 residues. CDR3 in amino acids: CASSLASSPYLTAGELFF. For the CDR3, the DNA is TGCGCCAGCAGCTTGGCCTCGTCCCCCTATCTAACGGCCGGGGAGCTGTTTTTT.

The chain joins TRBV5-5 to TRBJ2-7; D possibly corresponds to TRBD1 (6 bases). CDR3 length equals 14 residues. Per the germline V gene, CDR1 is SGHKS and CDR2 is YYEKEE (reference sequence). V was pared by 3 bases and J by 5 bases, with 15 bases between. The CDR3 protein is CASSWGLGGNEQYF. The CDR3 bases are TGTGCCAGCAGCTGGGGGCTAGGGGGTAACGAGCAGTACTTC. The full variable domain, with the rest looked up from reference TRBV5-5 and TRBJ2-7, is DAGVTQSPTHLIKTRGQQVTLRCSPISGHKSVSWYQQVLGQGPQFIFQYYEKEERGRGNFPDRFSARQFPNYSSELNVNALLLGDSALYLCASSWGLGGNEQYFGPGTRLTVT.

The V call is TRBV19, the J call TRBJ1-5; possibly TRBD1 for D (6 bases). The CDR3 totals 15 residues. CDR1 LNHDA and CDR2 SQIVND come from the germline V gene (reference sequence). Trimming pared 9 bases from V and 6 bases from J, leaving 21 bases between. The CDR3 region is CASNSKQGFSQPQHF. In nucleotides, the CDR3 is TGTGCCAGCAACTCAAAACAGGGCTTTAGTCAGCCCCAGCATTTT.

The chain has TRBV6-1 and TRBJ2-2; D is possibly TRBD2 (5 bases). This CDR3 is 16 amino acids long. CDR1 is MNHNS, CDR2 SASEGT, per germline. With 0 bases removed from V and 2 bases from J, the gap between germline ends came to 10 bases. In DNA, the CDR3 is TGTGCCAGCAGTGAAGCCGAGCGGACTAACACCGGGGAGCTGTTTTTT. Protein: CASSEAERTNTGELFF.

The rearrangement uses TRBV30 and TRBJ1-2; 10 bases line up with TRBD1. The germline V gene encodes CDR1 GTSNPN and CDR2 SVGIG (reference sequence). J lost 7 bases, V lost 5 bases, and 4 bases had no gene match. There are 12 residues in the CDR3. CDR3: CAWDRGLSGYTF. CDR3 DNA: TGTGCCTGGGACAGGGGGCTCAGTGGCTACACCTTC.

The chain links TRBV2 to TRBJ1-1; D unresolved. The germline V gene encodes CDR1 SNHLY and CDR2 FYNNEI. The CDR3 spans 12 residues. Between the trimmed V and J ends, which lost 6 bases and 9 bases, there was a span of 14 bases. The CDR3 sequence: CASSPDKLKAFF. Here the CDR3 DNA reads TGTGCCAGCAGCCCCGATAAGCTGAAAGCTTTCTTT.

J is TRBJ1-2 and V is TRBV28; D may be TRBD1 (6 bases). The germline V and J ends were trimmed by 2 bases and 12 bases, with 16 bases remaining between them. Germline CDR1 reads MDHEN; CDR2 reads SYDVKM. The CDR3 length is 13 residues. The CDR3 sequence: CASSLTQGQRNTF. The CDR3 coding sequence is TGTGCCAGCAGTTTAACGCAGGGGCAGCGAAACACCTTC.

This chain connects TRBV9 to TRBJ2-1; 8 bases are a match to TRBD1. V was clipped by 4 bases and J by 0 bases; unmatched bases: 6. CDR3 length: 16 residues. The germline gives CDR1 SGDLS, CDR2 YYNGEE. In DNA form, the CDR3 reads TGTGCCAGCAGCCGAGGACAGGGCAGCTCCTACAATGAGCAGTTCTTC. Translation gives CASSRGQGSSYNEQFF.

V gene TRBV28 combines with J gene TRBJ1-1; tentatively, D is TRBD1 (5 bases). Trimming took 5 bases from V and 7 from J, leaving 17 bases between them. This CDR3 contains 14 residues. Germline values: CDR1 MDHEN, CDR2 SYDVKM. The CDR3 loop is CASSPPGPTGEAFF. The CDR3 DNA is TGTGCCAGCAGTCCACCGGGACCCACGGGTGAAGCTTTCTTT.

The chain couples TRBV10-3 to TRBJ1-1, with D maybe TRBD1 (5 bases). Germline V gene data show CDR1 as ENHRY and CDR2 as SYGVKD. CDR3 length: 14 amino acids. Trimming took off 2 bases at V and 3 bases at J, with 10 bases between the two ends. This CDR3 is CAISEMGPDTEAFF. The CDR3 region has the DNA TGTGCCATCAGTGAGATGGGGCCGGACACTGAAGCTTTCTTT.

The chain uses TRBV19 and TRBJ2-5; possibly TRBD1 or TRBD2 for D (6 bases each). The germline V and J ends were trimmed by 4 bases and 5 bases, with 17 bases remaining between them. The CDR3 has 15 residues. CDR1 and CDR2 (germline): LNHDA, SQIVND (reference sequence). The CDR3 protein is CASSTDGGPRETQYF. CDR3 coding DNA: TGTGCCAGTAGTACCGATGGGGGGCCGAGGGAGACCCAGTACTTC.

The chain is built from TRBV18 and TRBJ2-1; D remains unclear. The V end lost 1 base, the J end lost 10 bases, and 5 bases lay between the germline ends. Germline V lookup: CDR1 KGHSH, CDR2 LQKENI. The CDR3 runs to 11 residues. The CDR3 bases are TGTGCCAGCTCACCACGGTCAGAGCAGTTCTTC. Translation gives CASSPRSEQFF. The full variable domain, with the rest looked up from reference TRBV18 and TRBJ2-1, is NAGVMQNPRHLVRRRGQEARLRCSPMKGHSHVYWYRQLPEEGLKFMVYLQKENIIDESGMPKERFSAEFPKEGPSILRIQQVVRGDSAAYFCASSPRSEQFFGPGTRLTVL.

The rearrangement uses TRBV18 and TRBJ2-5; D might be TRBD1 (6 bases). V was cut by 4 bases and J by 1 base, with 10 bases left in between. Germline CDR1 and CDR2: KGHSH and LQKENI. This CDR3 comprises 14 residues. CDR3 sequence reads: CASSQQGPQETQYF. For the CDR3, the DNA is TGTGCCAGCTCACAACAGGGTCCCCAAGAGACCCAGTACTTC.

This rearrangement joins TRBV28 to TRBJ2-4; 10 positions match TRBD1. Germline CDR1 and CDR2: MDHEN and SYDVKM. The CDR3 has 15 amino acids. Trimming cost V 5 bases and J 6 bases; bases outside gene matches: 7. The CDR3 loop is CASSAGQGDTNIQYF. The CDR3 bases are TGTGCCAGCAGTGCCGGACAGGGGGATACAAACATTCAGTACTTC. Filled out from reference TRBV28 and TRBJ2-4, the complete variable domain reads DVKVTQSSRYLVKRTGEKVFLECVQDMDHENMFWYRQDPGLGLRLIYFSYDVKMKEKGDIPEGYSVSREKKERFSLILESASTNQTSMYLCASSAGQGDTNIQYFGAGTRLSVL.

CDR3 sequence reads: CASSLTPGTGSQEQYF. The CDR3 coding sequence is TGTGCCAGCAGCTTAACACCCGGGACAGGATCGCAAGAGCAGTACTTC. The rearrangement uses TRBV7-9 and TRBJ2-7; 8 bases agree with TRBD1. After removal of 2 bases from V and 7 bases from J, the junction contained 13 bases not matched to a gene. The V gene's germline CDR1 is SEHNR and CDR2 FQNEAQ (reference sequence). The CDR3 has 16 residues.

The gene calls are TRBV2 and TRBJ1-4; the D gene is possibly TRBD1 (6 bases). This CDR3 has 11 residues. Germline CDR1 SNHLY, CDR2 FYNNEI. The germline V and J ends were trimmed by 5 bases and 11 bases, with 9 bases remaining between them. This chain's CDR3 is CASSTGPKLFF. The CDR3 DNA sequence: TGTGCCAGCAGTACAGGGCCGAAACTGTTTTTT.

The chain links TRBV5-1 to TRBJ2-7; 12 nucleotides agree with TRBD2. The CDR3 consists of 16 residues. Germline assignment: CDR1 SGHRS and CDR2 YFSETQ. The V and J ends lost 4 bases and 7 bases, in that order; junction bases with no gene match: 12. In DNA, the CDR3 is TGCGCCAGCAGCCGGGGGGCTAGCGGGAGGGCGAGGGAGCAGTACTTC. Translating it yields CASSRGASGRAREQYF.

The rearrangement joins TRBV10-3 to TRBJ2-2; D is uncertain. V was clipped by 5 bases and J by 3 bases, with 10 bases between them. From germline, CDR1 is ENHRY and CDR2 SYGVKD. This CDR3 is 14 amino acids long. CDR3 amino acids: CAISPRRDTGELFF. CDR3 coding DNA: TGTGCCATCAGTCCCAGGCGAGACACCGGGGAGCTGTTTTTT.

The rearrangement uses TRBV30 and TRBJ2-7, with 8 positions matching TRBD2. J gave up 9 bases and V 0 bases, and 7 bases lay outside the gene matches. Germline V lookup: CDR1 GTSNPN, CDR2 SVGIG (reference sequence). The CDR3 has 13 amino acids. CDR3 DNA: TGTGCCTGGAGTGTGGCGGGGGGCGAGGTGCAGTACTTC. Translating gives CAWSVAGGEVQYF.

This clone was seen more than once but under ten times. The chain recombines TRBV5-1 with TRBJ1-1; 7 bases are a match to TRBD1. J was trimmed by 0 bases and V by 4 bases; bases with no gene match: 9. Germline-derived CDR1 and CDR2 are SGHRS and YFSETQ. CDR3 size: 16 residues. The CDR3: CASSQGTDGLNTEAFF. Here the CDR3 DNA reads TGCGCCAGCAGCCAGGGGACAGATGGGCTGAACACTGAAGCTTTCTTT.

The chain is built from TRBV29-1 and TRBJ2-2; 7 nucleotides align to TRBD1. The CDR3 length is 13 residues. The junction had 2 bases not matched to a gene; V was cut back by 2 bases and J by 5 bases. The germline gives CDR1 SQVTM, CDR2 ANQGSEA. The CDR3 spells CSVERGRTGELFF. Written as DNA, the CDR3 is TGCAGCGTTGAAAGGGGGCGAACCGGGGAGCTGTTTTTT.

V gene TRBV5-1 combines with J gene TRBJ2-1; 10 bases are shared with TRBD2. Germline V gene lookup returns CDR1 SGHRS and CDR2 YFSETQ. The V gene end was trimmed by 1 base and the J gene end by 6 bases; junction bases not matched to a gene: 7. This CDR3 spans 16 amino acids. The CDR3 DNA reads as TGCGCCAGCAGCTTGTCCACTAGCGGGATTGTCAATGAGCAGTTCTTC. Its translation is CASSLSTSGIVNEQFF.

The CDR3 nucleotides are TGCGCCAGCAGCTCCGACAGGGCGTCCAATGAGCAGTTCTTC. Its translation is CASSSDRASNEQFF. This chain connects TRBV5-1 to TRBJ2-1, with 7 bases that match TRBD1. With 3 bases clipped from V and 6 bases from J, the junction kept 6 bases outside the gene matches. Germline CDR1 and CDR2: SGHRS and YFSETQ. The CDR3 covers 14 residues.

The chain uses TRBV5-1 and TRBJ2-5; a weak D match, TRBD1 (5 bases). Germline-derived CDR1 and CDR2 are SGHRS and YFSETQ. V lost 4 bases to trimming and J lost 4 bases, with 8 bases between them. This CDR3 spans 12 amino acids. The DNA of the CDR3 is TGCGCCAGCAGCGTAAGGGGAGAGACCCAGTACTTC. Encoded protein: CASSVRGETQYF.

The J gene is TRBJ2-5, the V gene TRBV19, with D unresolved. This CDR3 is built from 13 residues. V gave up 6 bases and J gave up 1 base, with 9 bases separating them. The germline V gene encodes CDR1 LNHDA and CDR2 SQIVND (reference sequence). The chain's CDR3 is CASRKESQETQYF. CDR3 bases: TGTGCCAGTAGAAAAGAAAGCCAAGAGACCCAGTACTTC.

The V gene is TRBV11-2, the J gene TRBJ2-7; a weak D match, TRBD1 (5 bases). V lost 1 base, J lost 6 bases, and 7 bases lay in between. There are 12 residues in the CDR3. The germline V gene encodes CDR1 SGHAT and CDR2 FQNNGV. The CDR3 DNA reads TGTGCCAGCAGCTTAGGACAGATCGAGCAGTACTTC. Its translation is CASSLGQIEQYF.

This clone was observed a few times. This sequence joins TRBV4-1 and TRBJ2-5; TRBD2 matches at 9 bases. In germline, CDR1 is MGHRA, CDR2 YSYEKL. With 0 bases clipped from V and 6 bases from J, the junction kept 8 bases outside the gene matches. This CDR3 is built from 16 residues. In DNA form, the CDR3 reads TGCGCCAGCAGCCAAGAGGTTGGGACTAGCACACAGACCCAGTACTTC. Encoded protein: CASSQEVGTSTQTQYF.

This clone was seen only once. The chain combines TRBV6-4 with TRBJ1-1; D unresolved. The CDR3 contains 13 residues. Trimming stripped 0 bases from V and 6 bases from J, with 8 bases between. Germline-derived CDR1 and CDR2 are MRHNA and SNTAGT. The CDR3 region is CASSDSMRAEAFF. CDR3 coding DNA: TGTGCCAGCAGTGACTCCATGAGGGCTGAAGCTTTCTTT.